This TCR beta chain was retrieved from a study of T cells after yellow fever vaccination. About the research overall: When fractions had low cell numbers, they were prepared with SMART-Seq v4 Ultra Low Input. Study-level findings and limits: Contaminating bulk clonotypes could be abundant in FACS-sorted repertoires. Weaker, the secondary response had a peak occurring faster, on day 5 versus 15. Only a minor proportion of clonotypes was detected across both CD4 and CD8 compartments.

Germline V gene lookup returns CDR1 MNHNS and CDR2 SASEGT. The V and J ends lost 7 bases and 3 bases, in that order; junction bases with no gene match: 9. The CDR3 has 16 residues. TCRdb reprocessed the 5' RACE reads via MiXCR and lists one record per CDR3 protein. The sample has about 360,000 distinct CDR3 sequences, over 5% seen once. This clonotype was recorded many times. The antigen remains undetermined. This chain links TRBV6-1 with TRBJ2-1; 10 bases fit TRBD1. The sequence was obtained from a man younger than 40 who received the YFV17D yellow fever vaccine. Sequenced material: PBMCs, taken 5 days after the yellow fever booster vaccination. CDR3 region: CASIETGTGVYNEQFF. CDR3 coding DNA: TGTGCCAGCATCGAAACCGGGACAGGGGTCTACAATGAGCAGTTCTTC.